This paragraph reports one T cell receptor (beta chain). This entry is derived from a study of blood T cells in healthy people across ages. Overall study context: Capture via template switching afforded approximately one barcoded beta molecule per two T cells.

The authors ran a second PCR of about 6 to 11 cycles using a sample-barcoded 5' primer and a J-beta primer mix. Each cDNA was tagged by a template-switch adaptor containing 12 random nucleotides. Each CDR3 protein gets one entry after TCRdb re-called the 5' RACE reads with MiXCR. This table has hundreds of thousands of distinct CDR3 sequences, roughly 60% appearing once. Trimming pared 9 bases from V and 7 bases from J, leaving 13 bases between. Germline V CDR1 and CDR2: MGHDK, SYGVNS. The CDR3 runs 13 residues. The V and J genes are TRBV25-1 and TRBJ1-6; D is possibly TRBD1 (5 bases). The sequenced sample consisted of blood. This receptor was taken from a man younger than 40 in good health. CDR3 region: CASCYSGNSPLHF. CDR3 DNA sequence: TGTGCCAGTTGCTACTCAGGGAATTCACCCCTCCACTTT.